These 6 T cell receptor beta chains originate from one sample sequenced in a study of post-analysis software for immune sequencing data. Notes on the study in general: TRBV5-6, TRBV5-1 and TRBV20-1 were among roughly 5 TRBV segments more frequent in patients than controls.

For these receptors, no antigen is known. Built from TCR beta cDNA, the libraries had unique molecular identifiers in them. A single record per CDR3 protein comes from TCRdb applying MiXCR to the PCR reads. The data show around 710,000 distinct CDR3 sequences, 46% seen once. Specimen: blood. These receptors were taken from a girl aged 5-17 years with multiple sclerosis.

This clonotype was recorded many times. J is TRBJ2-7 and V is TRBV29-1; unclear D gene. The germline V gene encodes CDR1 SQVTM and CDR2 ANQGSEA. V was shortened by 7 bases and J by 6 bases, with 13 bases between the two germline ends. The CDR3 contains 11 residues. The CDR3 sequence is CSGVAATEQYF. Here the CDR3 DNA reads TGCAGCGGGGTTGCGGCTACCGAGCAGTACTTC.

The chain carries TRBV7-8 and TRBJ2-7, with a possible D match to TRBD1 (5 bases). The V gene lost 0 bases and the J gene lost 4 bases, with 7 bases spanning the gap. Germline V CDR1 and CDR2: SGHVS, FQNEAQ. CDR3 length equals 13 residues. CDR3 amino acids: CASSLAWTYEQYF. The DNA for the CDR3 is TGTGCCAGCAGCTTAGCGTGGACATACGAGCAGTACTTC.

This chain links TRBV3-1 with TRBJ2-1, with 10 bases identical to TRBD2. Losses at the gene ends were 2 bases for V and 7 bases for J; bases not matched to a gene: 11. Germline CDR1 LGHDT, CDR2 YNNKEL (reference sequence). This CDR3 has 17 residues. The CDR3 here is CASSQSTAGGPKNEQFF. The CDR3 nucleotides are TGTGCCAGCAGCCAATCTACAGCGGGAGGGCCGAAGAATGAGCAGTTCTTC.

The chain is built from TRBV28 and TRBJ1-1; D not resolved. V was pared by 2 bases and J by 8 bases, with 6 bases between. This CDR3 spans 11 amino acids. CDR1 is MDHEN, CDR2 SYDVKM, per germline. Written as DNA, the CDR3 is TGTGCCAGCAGTTTAAGAGGGGAAGCTTTCTTT. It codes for CASSLRGEAFF.

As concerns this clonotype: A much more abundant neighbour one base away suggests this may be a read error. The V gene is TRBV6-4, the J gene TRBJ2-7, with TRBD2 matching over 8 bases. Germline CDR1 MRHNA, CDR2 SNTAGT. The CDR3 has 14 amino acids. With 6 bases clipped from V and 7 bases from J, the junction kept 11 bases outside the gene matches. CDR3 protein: CASRGSGTSNEQYF. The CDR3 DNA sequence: TGTGCCAGCAGAGGTAGCGGGACCAGCAATGAGCAGTACTTC.

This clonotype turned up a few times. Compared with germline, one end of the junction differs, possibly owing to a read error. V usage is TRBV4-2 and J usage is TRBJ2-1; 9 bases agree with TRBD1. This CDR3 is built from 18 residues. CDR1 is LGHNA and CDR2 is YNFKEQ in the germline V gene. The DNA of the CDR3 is TGTACCAGCAGCCGTACCTACTATGGACAGGGGACAAACAATGAGCAGTTCTTC. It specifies CTSSRTYYGQGTNNEQFF.